Sequencing of this T cell receptor beta chain was carried out in a study of CD8 T cells in ankylosing spondylitis. Overall study findings and caveats: Seemingly characteristic of ankylosing spondylitis blood was a TCR beta motif consisting of fewer than 10 highly homologous variants. The authors found the disease-linked clones to be CD8+ and relatively rare in peripheral blood. Reportedly, disease-linked clones are significantly enriched in ankylosing spondylitis patients' matched synovial fluid.

TCRdb redid the calling of the 5' RACE reads with MiXCR, one entry per CDR3 protein. The table lists 340,000 or so distinct CDR3 sequences, roughly 15% of them singletons. The CDR3 contains 15 residues. CDR1 is SEHNR and CDR2 is FQNEAQ in the germline V gene (reference sequence). J lost 2 bases, V lost 4 bases, and 6 bases had no gene match. Only a few counts were recorded for this clonotype. Its antigen is not known. This chain links TRBV7-9 with TRBJ2-3; the match to TRBD1 covers 7 bases. The sequence was obtained from a male donor with ankylosing spondylitis or in good health (not recorded which). Sequencing was carried out using blood, either unsorted or a sorted T cell fraction (not recorded which). The chain's CDR3 is CASSSGQAFTDTQYF. The CDR3, as DNA: TGTGCCAGCAGCTCTGGACAGGCCTTCACAGATACGCAGTATTTT.